This T cell receptor (beta chain) is drawn from a study of post-analysis software for immune sequencing data. Across the whole study: Both relapsing-remitting and secondary progressive multiple sclerosis featured among the disease courses, as did progressive-relapsing multiple sclerosis. Study observations and caveats: The five TRBV segments detected at higher frequency in patients than in controls included TRBV5-6, TRBV5-1 and TRBV20-1. Those samples that were prepared in the same batch co-clustered strongly by F measure. Patients with multiple sclerosis recorded significantly lower normalized Chao1 diversity than controls, the study found.

The germline V gene has CDR1 GTSNPN and CDR2 SVGIG (reference sequence). The CDR3 loop spans 15 amino acids. Unique molecular identifiers had been added to the TCR beta cDNA libraries. Each CDR3 protein is one row after TCRdb ran MiXCR on the PCR reads. The repertoire holds hundreds of thousands of distinct CDR3 sequences, with roughly 46% as singletons. A note on this clonotype: Its specificity is not known. The junction shows a germline mismatch at one end, possibly a read error.

Sequences were obtained from blood. The chain is built from TRBV30 and TRBJ2-3; TRBD2 might be the D (7 bases). The TCR comes from a girl aged 5-17 years with multiple sclerosis. CDR3 sequence reads: CAWSALRRETGTQYF. The CDR3 DNA sequence: TGTGCCTGGAGTGCACTTCGGCGGGAGACAGGTACGCAGTATTTT.